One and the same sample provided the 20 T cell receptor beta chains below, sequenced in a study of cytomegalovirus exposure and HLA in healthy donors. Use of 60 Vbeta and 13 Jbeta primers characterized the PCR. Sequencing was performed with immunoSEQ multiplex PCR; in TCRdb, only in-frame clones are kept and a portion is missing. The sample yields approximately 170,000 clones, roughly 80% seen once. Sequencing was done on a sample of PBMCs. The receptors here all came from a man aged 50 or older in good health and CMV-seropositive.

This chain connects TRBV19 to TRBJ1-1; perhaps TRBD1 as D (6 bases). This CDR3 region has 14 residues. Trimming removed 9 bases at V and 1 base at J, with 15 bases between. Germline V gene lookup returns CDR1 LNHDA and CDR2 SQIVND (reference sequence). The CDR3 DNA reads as TGTGCCAGCCAAATTCGGGGGGCGAACACTGAAGCTTTCTTT. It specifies CASQIRGANTEAFF.

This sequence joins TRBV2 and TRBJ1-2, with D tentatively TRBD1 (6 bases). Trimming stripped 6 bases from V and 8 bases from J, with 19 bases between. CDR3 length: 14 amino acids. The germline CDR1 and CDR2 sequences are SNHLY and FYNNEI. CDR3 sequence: CASRTQGAVWGYTF. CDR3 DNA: TGTGCCAGCAGGACACAGGGCGCCGTTTGGGGCTACACCTTC. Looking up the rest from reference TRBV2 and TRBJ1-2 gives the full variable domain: EPEVTQTPSHQVTQMGQEVILRCVPISNHLYFYWYRQILGQKVEFLVSFYNNEISEKSEIFDDQFSVERPDGSNFTLKIRSTKLEDSAMYFCASRTQGAVWGYTFGSGTRLTVV.

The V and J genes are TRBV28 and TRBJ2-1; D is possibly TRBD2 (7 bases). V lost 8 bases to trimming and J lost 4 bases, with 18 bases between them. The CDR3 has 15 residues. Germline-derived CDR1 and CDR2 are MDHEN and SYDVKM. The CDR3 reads CASVGRDKQYNEQFF. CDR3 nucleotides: TGTGCCAGCGTTGGGAGGGACAAACAGTACAATGAGCAGTTCTTC.

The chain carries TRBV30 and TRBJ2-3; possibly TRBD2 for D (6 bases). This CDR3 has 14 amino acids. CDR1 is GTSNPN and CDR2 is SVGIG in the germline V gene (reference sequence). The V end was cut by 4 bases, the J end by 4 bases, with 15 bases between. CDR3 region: CAWTLVAGSDTQYF. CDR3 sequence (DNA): TGTGCCTGGACCCTGGTTGCGGGGTCAGATACGCAGTATTTT.

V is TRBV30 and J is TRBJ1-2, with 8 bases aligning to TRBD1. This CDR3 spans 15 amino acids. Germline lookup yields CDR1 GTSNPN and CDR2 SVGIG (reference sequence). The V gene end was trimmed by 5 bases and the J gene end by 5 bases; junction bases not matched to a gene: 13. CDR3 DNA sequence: TGTGCCTGGCAACCTCCGGGACAGGTGATATATGGCTACACCTTC. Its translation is CAWQPPGQVIYGYTF.

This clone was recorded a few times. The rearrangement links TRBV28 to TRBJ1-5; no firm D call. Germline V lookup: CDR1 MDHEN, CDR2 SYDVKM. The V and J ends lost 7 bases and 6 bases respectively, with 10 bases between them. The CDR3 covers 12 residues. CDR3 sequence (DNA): TGTGCCAGCAAAGGGAGGGCTCAGCCCCAGCATTTT. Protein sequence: CASKGRAQPQHF.

The CDR3 is CASRWTSNSYNEQFF. The CDR3 DNA sequence: TGTGCCAGCAGGTGGACTAGCAACTCCTACAATGAGCAGTTCTTC. The genes are TRBV27 and TRBJ2-1, with TRBD2 matching 8 bases. V dropped 6 bases and J dropped 0; count of bases not matched to a gene: 4. The germline gives CDR1 MNHEY, CDR2 SMNVEV (reference sequence). The CDR3 has 15 amino acids.

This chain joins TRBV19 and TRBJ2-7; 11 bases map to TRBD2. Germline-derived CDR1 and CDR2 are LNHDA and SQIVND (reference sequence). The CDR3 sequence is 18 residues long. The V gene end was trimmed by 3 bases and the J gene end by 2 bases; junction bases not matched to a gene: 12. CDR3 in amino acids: CASSIGHLAGGPTYEQYF. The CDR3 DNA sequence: TGTGCCAGTAGTATCGGTCATCTAGCGGGAGGACCCACCTACGAGCAGTACTTC.

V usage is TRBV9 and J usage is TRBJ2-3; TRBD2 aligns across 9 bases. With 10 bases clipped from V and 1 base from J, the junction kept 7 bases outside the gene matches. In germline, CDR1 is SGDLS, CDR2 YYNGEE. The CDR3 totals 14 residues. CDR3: CASKRGDRTDTQYF. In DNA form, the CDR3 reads TGTGCCTCCAAGCGGGGGGACCGCACAGATACGCAGTATTTT. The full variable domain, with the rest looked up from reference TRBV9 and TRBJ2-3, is DSGVTQTPKHLITATGQRVTLRCSPRSGDLSVYWYQQSLDQGLQFLIQYYNGEERAKGNILERFSAQQFPDLHSELNLSSLELGDSALYFCASKRGDRTDTQYFGPGTRLTVL.

The CDR3 nucleotides are TGTGCCAGCAGTTACTATAGACAGACCCTTGAAGCTTTCTTT. It specifies CASSYYRQTLEAFF. The gene calls are TRBV6-6 and TRBJ1-1, with a possible D match to TRBD1 (5 bases). The germline V gene has CDR1 MNHNY and CDR2 SVGAGI (reference sequence). The CDR3 spans 14 residues. V lost 1 base to trimming and J lost 7 bases, with 13 bases between them.

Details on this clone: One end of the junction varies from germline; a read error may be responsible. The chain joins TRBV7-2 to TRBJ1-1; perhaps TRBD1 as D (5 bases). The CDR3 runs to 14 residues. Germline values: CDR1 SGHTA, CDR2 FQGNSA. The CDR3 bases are TGTGCCAGCAGCCTAGCAGGGAGGAACACTGAAGCTTTCTTT. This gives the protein CASSLAGRNTEAFF.

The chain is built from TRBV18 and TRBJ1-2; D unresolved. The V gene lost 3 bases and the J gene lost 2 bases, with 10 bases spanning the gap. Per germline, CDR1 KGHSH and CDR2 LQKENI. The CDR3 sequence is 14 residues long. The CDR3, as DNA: TGTGCCAGCTCACCCCGAGGAGGGAACTATGGCTACACCTTC. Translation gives CASSPRGGNYGYTF.

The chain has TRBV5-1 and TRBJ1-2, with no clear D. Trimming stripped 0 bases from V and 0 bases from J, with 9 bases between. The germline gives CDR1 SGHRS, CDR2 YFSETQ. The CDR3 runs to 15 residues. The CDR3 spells CASSLVPGSNYGYTF. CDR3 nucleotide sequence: TGCGCCAGCAGCTTGGTCCCAGGCTCTAACTATGGCTACACCTTC.

CDR3 nucleotide sequence: TGTGCCAGCAGTTTGCGAGCGCGACCTGGGGAAAAACTGTTTTTT. This sequence encodes CASSLRARPGEKLFF. The V and J genes are TRBV28 and TRBJ1-4; D call uncertain. Trimming shortened V by 3 bases and J by 8 bases, and 16 bases separated the two germline ends. CDR1 and CDR2 (germline): MDHEN, SYDVKM. This CDR3 has 15 residues.

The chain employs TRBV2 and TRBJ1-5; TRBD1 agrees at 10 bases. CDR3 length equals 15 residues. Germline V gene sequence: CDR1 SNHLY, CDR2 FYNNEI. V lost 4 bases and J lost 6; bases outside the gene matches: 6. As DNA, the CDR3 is TGTGCCAGCAGTGGGGGACAGGGGTCCGGTCAGCCCCAGCATTTT. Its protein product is CASSGGQGSGQPQHF. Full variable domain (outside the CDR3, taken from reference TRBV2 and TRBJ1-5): EPEVTQTPSHQVTQMGQEVILRCVPISNHLYFYWYRQILGQKVEFLVSFYNNEISEKSEIFDDQFSVERPDGSNFTLKIRSTKLEDSAMYFCASSGGQGSGQPQHFGDGTRLSIL.

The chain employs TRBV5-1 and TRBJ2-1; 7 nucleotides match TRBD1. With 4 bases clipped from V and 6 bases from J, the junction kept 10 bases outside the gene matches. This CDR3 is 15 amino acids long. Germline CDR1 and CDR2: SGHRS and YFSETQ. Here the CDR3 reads CASSHGQEKFNEQFF. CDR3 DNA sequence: TGCGCCAGCAGCCACGGACAGGAAAAATTCAATGAGCAGTTCTTC.

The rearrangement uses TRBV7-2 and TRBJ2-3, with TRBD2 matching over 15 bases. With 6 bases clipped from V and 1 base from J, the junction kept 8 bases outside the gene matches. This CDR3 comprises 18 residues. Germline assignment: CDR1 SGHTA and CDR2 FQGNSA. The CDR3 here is CASRRLRTSGRGTDTQYF. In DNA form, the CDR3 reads TGTGCCAGCAGACGCCTCCGGACTAGCGGGAGGGGCACAGATACGCAGTATTTT.

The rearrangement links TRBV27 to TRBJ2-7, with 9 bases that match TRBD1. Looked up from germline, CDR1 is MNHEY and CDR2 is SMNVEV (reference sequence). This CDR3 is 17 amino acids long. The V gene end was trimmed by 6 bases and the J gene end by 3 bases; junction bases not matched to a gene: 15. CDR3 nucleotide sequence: TGTGCCAGCAGAAACAGGGGGCGGCCCGACCAAGGCTACGAGCAGTACTTC. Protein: CASRNRGRPDQGYEQYF.

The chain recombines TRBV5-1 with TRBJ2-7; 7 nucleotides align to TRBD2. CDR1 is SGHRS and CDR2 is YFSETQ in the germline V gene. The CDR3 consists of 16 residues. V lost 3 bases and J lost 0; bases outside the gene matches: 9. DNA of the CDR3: TGCGCCAGCAGCTGGGGGGGTTGGCAGGACTCCTACGAGCAGTACTTC. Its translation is CASSWGGWQDSYEQYF.

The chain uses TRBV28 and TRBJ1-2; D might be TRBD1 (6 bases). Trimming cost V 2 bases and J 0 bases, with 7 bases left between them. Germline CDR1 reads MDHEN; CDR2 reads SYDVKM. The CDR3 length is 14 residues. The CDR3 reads CASSLPGANYGYTF. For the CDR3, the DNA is TGTGCCAGCAGTTTACCAGGGGCTAACTATGGCTACACCTTC.